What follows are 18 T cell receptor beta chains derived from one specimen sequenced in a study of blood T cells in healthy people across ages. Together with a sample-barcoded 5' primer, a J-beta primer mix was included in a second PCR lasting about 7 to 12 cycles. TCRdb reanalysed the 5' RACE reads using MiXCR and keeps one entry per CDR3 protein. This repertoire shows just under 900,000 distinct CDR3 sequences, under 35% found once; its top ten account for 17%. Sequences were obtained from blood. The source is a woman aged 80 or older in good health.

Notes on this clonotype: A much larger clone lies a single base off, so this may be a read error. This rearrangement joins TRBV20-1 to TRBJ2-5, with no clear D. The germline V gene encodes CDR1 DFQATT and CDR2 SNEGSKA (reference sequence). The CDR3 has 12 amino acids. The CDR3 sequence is CRASRRQETQYF. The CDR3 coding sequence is TGCAGGGCGAGCAGGCGCCAAGAGACCCAGTACTTC.

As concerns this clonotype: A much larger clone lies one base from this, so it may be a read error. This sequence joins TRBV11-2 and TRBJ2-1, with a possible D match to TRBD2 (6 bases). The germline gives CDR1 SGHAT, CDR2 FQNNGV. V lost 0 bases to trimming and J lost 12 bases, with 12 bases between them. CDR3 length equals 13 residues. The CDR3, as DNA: TGTGCCAGCAGCTTAGATCGGGGGTTCGGGCAGTTCTTC. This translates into CASSLDRGFGQFF.

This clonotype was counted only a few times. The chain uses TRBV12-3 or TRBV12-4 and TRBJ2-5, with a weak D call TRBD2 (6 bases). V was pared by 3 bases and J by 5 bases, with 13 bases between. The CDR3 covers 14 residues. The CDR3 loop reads CASSLQPSAETQYF. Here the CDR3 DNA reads TGTGCCAGCAGTTTGCAACCTAGCGCGGAGACCCAGTACTTC.

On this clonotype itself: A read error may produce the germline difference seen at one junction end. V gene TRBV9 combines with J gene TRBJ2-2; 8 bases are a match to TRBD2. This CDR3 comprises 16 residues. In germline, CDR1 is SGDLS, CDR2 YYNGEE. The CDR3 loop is CASSVGQRGNTGERFF. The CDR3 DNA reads TGTGCCAGCAGCGTAGGCCAGCGGGGGAACACCGGGGAGCGGTTTTTT.

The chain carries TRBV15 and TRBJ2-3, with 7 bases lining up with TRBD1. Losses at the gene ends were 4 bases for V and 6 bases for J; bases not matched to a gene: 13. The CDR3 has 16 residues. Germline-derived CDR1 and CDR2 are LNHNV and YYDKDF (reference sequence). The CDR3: CATSISWGRGSDTQYF. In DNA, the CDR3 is TGTGCCACCAGCATATCGTGGGGCAGGGGGTCGGATACGCAGTATTTT.

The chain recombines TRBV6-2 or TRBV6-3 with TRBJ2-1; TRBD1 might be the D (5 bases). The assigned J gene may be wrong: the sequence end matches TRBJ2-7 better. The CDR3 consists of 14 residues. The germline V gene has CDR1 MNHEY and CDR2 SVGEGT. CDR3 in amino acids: CASSRVIRGGEQYF. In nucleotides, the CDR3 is TGTGCCAGCAGTAGAGTTATAAGGGGCGGTGAGCAGTACTTC.

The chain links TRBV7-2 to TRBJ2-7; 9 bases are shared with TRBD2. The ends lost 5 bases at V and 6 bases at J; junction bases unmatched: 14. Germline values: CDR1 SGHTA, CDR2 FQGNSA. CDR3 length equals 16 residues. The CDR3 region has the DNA TGTGCCAGCAGCCAGGGGCTAGCGGGGACCCGAGGCGAGCAGTACTTC. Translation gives CASSQGLAGTRGEQYF.

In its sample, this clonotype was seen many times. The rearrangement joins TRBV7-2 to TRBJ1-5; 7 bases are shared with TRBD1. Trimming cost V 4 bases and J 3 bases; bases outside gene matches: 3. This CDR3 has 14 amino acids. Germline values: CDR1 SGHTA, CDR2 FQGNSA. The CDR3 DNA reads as TGTGCCAGCAGCTCAGGGGGTATCAATCAGCCCCAGCATTTT. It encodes CASSSGGINQPQHF.

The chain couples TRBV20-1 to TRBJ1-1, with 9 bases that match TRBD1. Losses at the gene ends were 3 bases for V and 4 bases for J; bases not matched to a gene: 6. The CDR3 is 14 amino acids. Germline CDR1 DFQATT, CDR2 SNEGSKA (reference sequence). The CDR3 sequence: CSARETGGATEAFF. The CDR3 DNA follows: TGCAGTGCTAGGGAGACAGGGGGAGCCACTGAAGCTTTCTTT.

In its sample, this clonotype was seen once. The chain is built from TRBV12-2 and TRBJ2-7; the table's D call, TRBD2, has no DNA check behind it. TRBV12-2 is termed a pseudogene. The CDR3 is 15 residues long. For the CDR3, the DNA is TGTGCAAGTCGCTTATTCCTAGCGGGGGCGTGTGAGCAGTACTTC. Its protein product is CASRLFLAGACEQYF.

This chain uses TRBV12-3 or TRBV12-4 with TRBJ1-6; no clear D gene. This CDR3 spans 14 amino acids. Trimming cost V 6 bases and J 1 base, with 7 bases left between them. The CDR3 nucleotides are TGTGCCAGCAGCCGGGAGTCCTATAATTCACCCCTCCACTTT. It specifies CASSRESYNSPLHF.

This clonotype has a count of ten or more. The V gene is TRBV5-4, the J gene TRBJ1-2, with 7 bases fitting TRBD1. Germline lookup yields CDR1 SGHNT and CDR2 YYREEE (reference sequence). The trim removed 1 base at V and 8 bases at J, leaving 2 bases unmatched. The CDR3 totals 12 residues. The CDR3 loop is CASSLNRGGYTF. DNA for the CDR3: TGTGCCAGCAGCTTGAACAGGGGCGGCTACACCTTC. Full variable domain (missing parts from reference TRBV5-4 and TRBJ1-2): ETGVTQSPTHLIKTRGQQVTLRCSSQSGHNTVSWYQQALGQGPQFIFQYYREEENGRGNFPPRFSGLQFPNYSSELNVNALELDDSALYLCASSLNRGGYTFGSGTRLTVV.

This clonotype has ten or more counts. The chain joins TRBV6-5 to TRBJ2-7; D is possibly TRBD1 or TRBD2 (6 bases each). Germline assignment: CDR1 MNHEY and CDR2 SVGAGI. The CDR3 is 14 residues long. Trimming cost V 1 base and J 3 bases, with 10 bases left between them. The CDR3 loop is CASSYFGGGYEQYF. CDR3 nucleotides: TGTGCCAGCAGTTACTTCGGGGGCGGCTACGAGCAGTACTTC.

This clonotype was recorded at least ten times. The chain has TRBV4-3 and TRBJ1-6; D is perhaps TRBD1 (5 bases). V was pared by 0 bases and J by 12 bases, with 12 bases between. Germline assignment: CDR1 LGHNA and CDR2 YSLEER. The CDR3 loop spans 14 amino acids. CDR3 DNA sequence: TGCGCCAGCAGCCAAGATCAGGGCTCTGGACCCCTCCACTTT. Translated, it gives CASSQDQGSGPLHF.

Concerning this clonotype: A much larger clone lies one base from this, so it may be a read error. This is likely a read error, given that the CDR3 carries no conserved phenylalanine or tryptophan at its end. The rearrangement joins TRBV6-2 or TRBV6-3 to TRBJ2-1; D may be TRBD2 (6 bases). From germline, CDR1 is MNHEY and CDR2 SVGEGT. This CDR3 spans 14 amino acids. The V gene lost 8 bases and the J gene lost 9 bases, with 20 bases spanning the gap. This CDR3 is CASCGGGILSEQFV. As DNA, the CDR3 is TGTGCCAGCTGTGGTGGCGGGATACTGAGTGAGCAGTTCGTC.

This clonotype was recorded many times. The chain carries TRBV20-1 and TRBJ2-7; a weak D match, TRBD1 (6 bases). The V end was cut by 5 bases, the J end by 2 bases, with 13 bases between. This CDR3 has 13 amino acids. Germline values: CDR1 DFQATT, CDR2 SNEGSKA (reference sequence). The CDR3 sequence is CSASLPGAYEQYF. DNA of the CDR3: TGCAGTGCTTCTCTGCCAGGGGCCTACGAGCAGTACTTC.

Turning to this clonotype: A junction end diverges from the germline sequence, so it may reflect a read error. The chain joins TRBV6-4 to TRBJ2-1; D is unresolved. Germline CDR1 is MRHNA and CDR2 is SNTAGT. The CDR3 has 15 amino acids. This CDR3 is CASSGGAAPRNERFF. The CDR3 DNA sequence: TGTGCCAGCAGTGGGGGTGCCGCGCCTCGCAATGAGCGGTTCTTC.

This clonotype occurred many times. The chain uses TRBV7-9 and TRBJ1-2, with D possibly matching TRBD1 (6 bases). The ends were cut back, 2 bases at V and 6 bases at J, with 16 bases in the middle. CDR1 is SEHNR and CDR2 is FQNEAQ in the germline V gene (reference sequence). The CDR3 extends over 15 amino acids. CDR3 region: CASSLSAGTTNGYTF. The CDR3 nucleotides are TGTGCCAGCAGCTTAAGCGCCGGGACAACAAATGGCTACACCTTC.